This T cell receptor (beta chain) is drawn from a study of vaccination and CD4 T cells after COVID-19. Overall study: Six men and four women formed the convalescents, two being Hispanic. Post-vaccine sampling followed dose two by a median roughly 76 days (range 14 to 241).

TCRdb used MiXCR to reprocess the PCR reads, holding one entry per CDR3 protein. The table has more than 12,000 distinct CDR3 sequences, 69% seen once. This clonotype was obtained from a human donor who had recovered from COVID-19. The sequencing here drew on CD4+ T cells from blood, taken after SARS-CoV-2 vaccination.

The CDR3 nucleotides read TGTGCCAGTAGTATACGGGGAGATTACAATGAGCAGTTCTTC. Translated: CASSIRGDYNEQFF. This chain links TRBV19 with TRBJ2-1; TRBD2 is a possible D gene (5 bases). The CDR3 has 14 amino acids. CDR1 is LNHDA and CDR2 is SQIVND in the germline V gene (reference sequence). V shed 2 bases and J shed 4 bases, with 9 bases lying between them.